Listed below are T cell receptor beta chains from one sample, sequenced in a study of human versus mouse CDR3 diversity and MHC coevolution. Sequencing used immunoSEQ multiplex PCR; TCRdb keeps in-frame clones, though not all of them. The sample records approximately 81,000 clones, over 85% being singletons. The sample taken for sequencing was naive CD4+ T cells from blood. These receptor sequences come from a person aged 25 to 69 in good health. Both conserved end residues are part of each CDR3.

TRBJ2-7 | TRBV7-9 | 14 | CASSLSQSSYEQYF
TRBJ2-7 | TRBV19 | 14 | CASSPRQLVYEQYF
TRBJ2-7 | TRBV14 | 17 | CASSRRRTSGRALEQYF
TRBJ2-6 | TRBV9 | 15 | CASSAAGSGANVLTF
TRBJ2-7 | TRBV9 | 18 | CASSVGPLDRGIYYEQYF
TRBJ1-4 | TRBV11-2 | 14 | CASTSGQGAEKLFF
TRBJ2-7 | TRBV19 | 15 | CASTAGPPGFYEQYF
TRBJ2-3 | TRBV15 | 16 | CATSRGRTSDGDTQYF
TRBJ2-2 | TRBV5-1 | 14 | CASSRDRGTGELFF
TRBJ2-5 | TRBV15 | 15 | CATSTIDRYQETQYF
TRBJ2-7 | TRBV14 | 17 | CASSQDGPLVALDEQYF
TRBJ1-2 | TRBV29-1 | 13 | CSSTLTGEGGYTF
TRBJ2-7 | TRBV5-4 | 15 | CASSVGSPWSYEQYF
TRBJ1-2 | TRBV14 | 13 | CASSRQVSESYTF
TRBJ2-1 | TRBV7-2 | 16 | CASSSAQVPWYNEQFF
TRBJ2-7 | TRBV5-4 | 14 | CASSLQAGAYEQYF
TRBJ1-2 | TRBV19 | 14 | CATVTGAANYGYTF
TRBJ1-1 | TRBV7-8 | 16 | CASSLEGGGGYTEAFF
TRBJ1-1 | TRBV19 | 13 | CASSIGIQGAAFF
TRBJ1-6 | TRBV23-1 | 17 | CASSVSPVLSYNSPLHF
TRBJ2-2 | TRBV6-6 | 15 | CASSSYLDSTGELFF
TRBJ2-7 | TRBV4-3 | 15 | CASSQGRQGAYEQYF
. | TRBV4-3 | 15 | CASSRDGTGVYEQYF
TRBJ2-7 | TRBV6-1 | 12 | CASNRFPYEQYF
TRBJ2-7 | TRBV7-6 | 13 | CASSLSGGNEQYF
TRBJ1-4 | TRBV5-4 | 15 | CASSLSGWTNEKLFF
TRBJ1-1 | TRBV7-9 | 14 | CASSPGGTGREAFF
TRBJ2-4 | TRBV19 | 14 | CASSTRVAKNIQYF
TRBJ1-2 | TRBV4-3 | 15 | CASSQDGGGANGYTF
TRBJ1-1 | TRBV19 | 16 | CASSLQTGVGSTEAFF
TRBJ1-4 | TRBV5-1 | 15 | CASSSREPVGEKLFF
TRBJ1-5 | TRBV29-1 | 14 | CSQIETGVYQPQHF
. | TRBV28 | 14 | CASRKQGSSYEQYF
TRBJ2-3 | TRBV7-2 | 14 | CASSPRGSTDTQYF
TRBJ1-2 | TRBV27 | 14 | CASSGTGGPYGYTF
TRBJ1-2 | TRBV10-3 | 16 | CAISDPTRDGGHGYTF
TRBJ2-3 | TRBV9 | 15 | CASSQGTSGSDTQYF
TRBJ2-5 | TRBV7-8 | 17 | CASSSATSGRARETQYF
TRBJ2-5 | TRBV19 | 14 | CASSIVAAGETQYF
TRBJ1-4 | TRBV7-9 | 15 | CASSFGQAEGEKLFF
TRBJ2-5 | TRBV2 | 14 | CASGKGSAVVTQYF
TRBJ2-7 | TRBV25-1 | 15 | CASSSSTGAYYEQYF
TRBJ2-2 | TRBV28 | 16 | CASRTGGRANTGELFF
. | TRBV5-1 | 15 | CASSLIGQVSYEQYF
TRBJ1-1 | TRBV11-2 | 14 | CASSLLQGSTEAFF
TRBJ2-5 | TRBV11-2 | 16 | CASSPLGRGTQETQYF
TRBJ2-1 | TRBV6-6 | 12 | CASSPGGNEQFF
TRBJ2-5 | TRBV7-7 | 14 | CASSLGPPREAQYF
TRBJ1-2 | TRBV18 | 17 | CANSPPVSRTGGYGYTF
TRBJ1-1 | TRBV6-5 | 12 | CASMSGNTEAFF
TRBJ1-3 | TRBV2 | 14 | CASSGTGTGNTIYF